Listed below are T cell receptor beta chains from one sample, sequenced in a study of blood T cells in healthy people across ages. TCRdb passed the 5' RACE reads through MiXCR, listing each CDR3 protein once. The table records approximately 680,000 distinct CDR3 sequences, around 32% of them present only once. Sequenced material: blood. The receptors were sampled from a woman aged 80 or over in good health. Each CDR3 is given with its conserved first and last residue. Fields, in order: V gene, J gene, D gene, clone size, CDR3 protein, CDR3 DNA. The D gene is left open where the match is weak. Part of the rows lack a size; the others show once, few, many or a class for expanded clones.

V gene: TRBV29-1
J gene: TRBJ2-7
D gene: -
clone size: many
CDR3 protein: CSVGGGSSYEQYF
CDR3 DNA: TGCAGCGTTGGAGGGGGTAGCTCCTACGAGCAGTACTTC

V gene: TRBV20-1
J gene: TRBJ2-7
D gene: TRBD2
clone size: many
CDR3 protein: CSAPRGGGFEQYF
CDR3 DNA: TGCAGTGCTCCCCGGGGCGGGGGGTTCGAGCAGTACTTC

V gene: TRBV6-1
J gene: TRBJ2-1
D gene: TRBD2
clone size: many
CDR3 protein: CASSAWGRGGNNEQFF
CDR3 DNA: TGTGCCAGCAGCGCCTGGGGGCGGGGGGGGAACAATGAGCAGTTCTTC

V gene: TRBV20-1
J gene: TRBJ1-2
D gene: TRBD1
clone size: -
CDR3 protein: CSARAGTGGYGYTF
CDR3 DNA: TGCAGTGCTAGAGCCGGGACAGGGGGCTATGGCTACACCTTC

V gene: TRBV4-2
J gene: TRBJ2-1
D gene: TRBD2
clone size: many
CDR3 protein: CASSQEGTRQFF
CDR3 DNA: TGTGCCAGCAGCCAAGAAGGGACTAGGCAGTTCTTC

V gene: TRBV4-3
J gene: TRBJ1-2
D gene: TRBD1
clone size: many
CDR3 protein: CASSQDGTGVGGYTF
CDR3 DNA: TGCGCCAGCAGCCAAGACGGGACAGGGGTTGGTGGCTACACCTTC

V gene: TRBV6-6
J gene: TRBJ2-1
D gene: -
clone size: many
CDR3 protein: CASSYSLVEQFF
CDR3 DNA: TGTGCCAGCAGTTACTCCTTGGTTGAGCAGTTCTTC

V gene: TRBV7-9
J gene: TRBJ2-2
D gene: TRBD2
clone size: many
CDR3 protein: CASSPKEFPGLAGRTGELFF
CDR3 DNA: TGTGCCAGCAGCCCTAAAGAATTTCCGGGACTAGCGGGGCGCACCGGGGAGCTGTTTTTT

V gene: TRBV9
J gene: TRBJ1-6
D gene: -
clone size: -
CDR3 protein: CTSSVKGNSYNSPLHF
CDR3 DNA: TGTACCAGCAGCGTTAAAGGCAACTCCTATAATTCACCCCTCCACTTT

V gene: TRBV7-8
J gene: TRBJ2-7
D gene: -
clone size: many
CDR3 protein: CASSPKGLLYF
CDR3 DNA: TGTGCCAGCAGCCCCAAAGGGCTCCTGTACTTC

V gene: TRBV3-1
J gene: TRBJ2-7
D gene: -
clone size: many
CDR3 protein: CASSQDKVPYEQYF
CDR3 DNA: TGTGCCAGCAGCCAAGATAAGGTCCCCTACGAGCAGTACTTC

V gene: TRBV12-3/TRBV12-4
J gene: TRBJ2-1
D gene: TRBD2
clone size: many
CDR3 protein: CASSRGLAGTYNEQFF
CDR3 DNA: TGTGCCAGCAGCCGCGGTCTAGCGGGGACCTACAATGAGCAGTTCTTC

V gene: TRBV28
J gene: TRBJ1-1
D gene: -
clone size: -
CDR3 protein: CASSSYEGGKTEAFF
CDR3 DNA: TGTGCCAGCAGTTCATACGAAGGGGGGAAGACTGAAGCTTTCTTT

V gene: TRBV10-3
J gene: TRBJ2-7
D gene: -
clone size: many
CDR3 protein: CATEEGSSLYEQYF
CDR3 DNA: TGTGCCACCGAGGAGGGCAGCTCCCTCTACGAGCAGTACTTC

V gene: TRBV12-3/TRBV12-4
J gene: TRBJ1-1
D gene: -
clone size: few
CDR3 protein: CASSFKGGEAFF
CDR3 DNA: TGTGCCAGCAGTTTCAAGGGGGGTGAAGCTTTCTTT

V gene: TRBV20-1
J gene: TRBJ2-1
D gene: TRBD2
clone size: -
CDR3 protein: CSARDGRVEQFF
CDR3 DNA: TGCAGTGCTAGGGACGGGAGGGTTGAGCAGTTCTTC

V gene: TRBV20-1
J gene: TRBJ2-2
D gene: TRBD2
clone size: few
CDR3 protein: CSARGLVDTGELFF
CDR3 DNA: TGCAGTGCTAGGGGACTAGTCGACACCGGGGAGCTGTTTTTT

V gene: TRBV30
J gene: TRBJ1-3
D gene: -
clone size: -
CDR3 protein: CAWSGGISGNTIYF
CDR3 DNA: TGTGCCTGGAGTGGGGGAATCTCAGGAAACACCATATATTTT

V gene: TRBV6-6
J gene: TRBJ1-5
D gene: -
clone size: many
CDR3 protein: CASSYERQGNQPQHF
CDR3 DNA: TGTGCCAGCAGTTATGAGAGGCAGGGGAATCAGCCCCAGCATTTT

V gene: TRBV15
J gene: TRBJ2-5
D gene: -
clone size: many
CDR3 protein: CATSPGAVREETQYF
CDR3 DNA: TGTGCCACCAGCCCCGGAGCGGTGAGGGAAGAGACCCAGTACTTC

V gene: TRBV3-1
J gene: TRBJ2-4
D gene: -
clone size: -
CDR3 protein: CASSQRSGGNIQYF
CDR3 DNA: TGTGCCAGCAGCCAAAGGAGTGGTGGAAACATTCAGTACTTC

V gene: TRBV24-1
J gene: TRBJ2-5
D gene: TRBD1
clone size: many
CDR3 protein: CATSVFDRGRETQYF
CDR3 DNA: TGTGCCACCAGTGTATTTGACAGGGGGCGGGAGACCCAGTACTTC

V gene: TRBV28
J gene: TRBJ2-7
D gene: TRBD1
clone size: many
CDR3 protein: CASSLGTGGLSYEQYF
CDR3 DNA: TGTGCCAGCAGTTTGGGAACAGGGGGCCTGTCCTACGAGCAGTACTTC

V gene: TRBV20-1
J gene: TRBJ2-7
D gene: -
clone size: many
CDR3 protein: CSAEGRTPSSYEQYF
CDR3 DNA: TGCAGTGCGGAGGGTAGGACTCCCAGCTCCTACGAGCAGTACTTC

V gene: TRBV6-1
J gene: TRBJ2-1
D gene: -
clone size: many
CDR3 protein: CASSEGLPGNEQFF
CDR3 DNA: TGTGCCAGCAGTGAAGGTTTGCCCGGCAATGAGCAGTTCTTC

V gene: TRBV9
J gene: TRBJ1-2
D gene: -
clone size: many
CDR3 protein: CASSVTEADGYTF
CDR3 DNA: TGTGCCAGCAGCGTAACAGAGGCGGATGGCTACACCTTC

V gene: TRBV20-1
J gene: TRBJ1-1
D gene: -
clone size: many
CDR3 protein: CSARVLLTGSTEAFF
CDR3 DNA: TGCAGTGCTAGAGTTTTACTGACCGGGAGCACTGAAGCTTTCTTT

V gene: TRBV7-2
J gene: TRBJ2-5
D gene: -
clone size: -
CDR3 protein: CASSLWAYGGETQYF
CDR3 DNA: TGTGCCAGCAGCTTATGGGCTTATGGGGGGGAGACCCAGTACTTC

V gene: TRBV3-1
J gene: TRBJ1-6
D gene: TRBD1
clone size: -
CDR3 protein: CASSRFEGQSNSPLHF
CDR3 DNA: TGTGCCAGCAGCCGCTTTGAGGGACAGTCAAATTCACCCCTCCACTTT

V gene: TRBV5-1
J gene: TRBJ1-2
D gene: -
clone size: -
CDR3 protein: CASRLEVNGYTF
CDR3 DNA: TGCGCCAGCAGGTTGGAGGTTAACGGCTACACCTTC

V gene: TRBV5-1
J gene: TRBJ2-1
D gene: -
clone size: many
CDR3 protein: CASSPRTAEGSEQFF
CDR3 DNA: TGCGCCAGCAGCCCTCGGACAGCAGAGGGGAGTGAGCAGTTCTTC

V gene: TRBV6-2/TRBV6-3
J gene: TRBJ2-2
D gene: -
clone size: few
CDR3 protein: CASSYMGPGELFF
CDR3 DNA: TGTGCCAGCAGTTACATGGGACCTGGGGAGCTGTTTTTT

V gene: TRBV11-2
J gene: TRBJ2-1
D gene: TRBD2
clone size: -
CDR3 protein: CASSLDGRRASGGEWGEQFF
CDR3 DNA: TGTGCCAGCAGCTTAGATGGGCGCAGGGCTAGCGGGGGTGAATGGGGTGAGCAGTTCTTC

V gene: TRBV7-2
J gene: TRBJ2-1
D gene: TRBD1
clone size: few
CDR3 protein: CASSYASARGNEQFF
CDR3 DNA: TGTGCCAGCAGCTATGCCTCAGCCAGGGGGAATGAGCAGTTCTTC

V gene: TRBV3-1
J gene: TRBJ2-1
D gene: -
clone size: few
CDR3 protein: CASSQGIDRYNEQFF
CDR3 DNA: TGTGCCAGCAGCCAGGGTATCGACAGATACAATGAGCAGTTCTTC

V gene: TRBV7-9
J gene: TRBJ2-3
D gene: -
clone size: many
CDR3 protein: CASSLGGINTDTQYF
CDR3 DNA: TGTGCCAGCAGCTTAGGGGGGATTAACACAGATACGCAGTATTTT

V gene: TRBV6-5
J gene: TRBJ1-1
D gene: -
clone size: -
CDR3 protein: CASSWRWDNSNTEAFF
CDR3 DNA: TGTGCCAGCAGTTGGCGATGGGACAACTCGAACACTGAAGCTTTCTTT

V gene: TRBV5-1
J gene: TRBJ2-5
D gene: TRBD1
clone size: few
CDR3 protein: CAGSLRDRGYNEQYF
CDR3 DNA: TGCGCCGGCAGCCTCCGGGACAGGGGCTACAATGAGCAGTACTTC

V gene: TRBV7-2
J gene: TRBJ2-1
D gene: -
clone size: many
CDR3 protein: CASSPRQQANYNEQFF
CDR3 DNA: TGTGCCAGCAGCCCACGACAGCAGGCTAACTACAATGAGCAGTTCTTC

V gene: TRBV7-9
J gene: TRBJ2-1
D gene: -
clone size: -
CDR3 protein: CASSFGETTEQFF
CDR3 DNA: TGTGCCAGCAGCTTTGGGGAAACAACCGAGCAGTTCTTC

V gene: TRBV6-6
J gene: TRBJ1-4
D gene: -
clone size: -
CDR3 protein: CASSYSLGTISNEKRFF
CDR3 DNA: TGTGCCAGCAGTTACTCGTTGGGGACGATATCTAATGAAAAACGGTTTTTT

V gene: TRBV27
J gene: TRBJ2-5
D gene: -
clone size: -
CDR3 protein: CASSLMSGAETQYF
CDR3 DNA: TGTGCCAGCAGTTTAATGTCGGGAGCAGAGACCCAGTACTTC

V gene: TRBV2
J gene: TRBJ2-3
D gene: -
clone size: -
CDR3 protein: CASSEWDPLADTQYF
CDR3 DNA: TGTGCCAGCAGTGAATGGGACCCACTGGCAGATACGCAGTATTTT

V gene: TRBV20-1
J gene: TRBJ2-5
D gene: TRBD1
clone size: many
CDR3 protein: CSAGDSGGETQYF
CDR3 DNA: TGCAGTGCTGGAGATTCAGGGGGAGAGACCCAGTACTTC

V gene: TRBV20-1
J gene: TRBJ2-1
D gene: TRBD2
clone size: many
CDR3 protein: CSASAVAGNYNEQFF
CDR3 DNA: TGCAGTGCTAGCGCAGTAGCGGGGAACTACAATGAGCAGTTCTTC

V gene: TRBV29-1
J gene: TRBJ2-5
D gene: -
clone size: many
CDR3 protein: CSVEVSWGETQYF
CDR3 DNA: TGCAGCGTTGAAGTCTCCTGGGGTGAGACCCAGTACTTC

V gene: TRBV7-9
J gene: TRBJ2-7
D gene: TRBD2
clone size: -
CDR3 protein: CASSGTWTGGSYEQYF
CDR3 DNA: TGTGCCAGCAGCGGTACGTGGACGGGAGGATCCTACGAGCAGTACTTC

V gene: TRBV3-1
J gene: TRBJ1-2
D gene: -
clone size: many
CDR3 protein: CASSPVNSGYGYTF
CDR3 DNA: TGTGCCAGCAGCCCGGTTAACTCTGGGTATGGCTACACCTTC